This TCR beta chain was captured in a study of cytomegalovirus exposure and HLA in healthy donors. As regards this clone: As yet, its antigen is unknown.

Primers for the PCR totalled 60 Vbeta and 13 Jbeta. Here immunoSEQ multiplex PCR was the method, and the copy in TCRdb shows in-frame clones only, minus some. The table records around 100,000 clones, about 74% of them present only once. Study-wide results and limits: The likely explanation for a cluster of highly shared sequence variants was sequencing artifact. The majority of CMV-associated TCR beta chains were reported as apparently HLA-restricted in a later analysis.

The receptor was isolated from a female donor in good health and CMV-seropositive. The sequenced material came from PBMCs.

CDR3 amino acids: CASSPPGGTKPPYGYTF. DNA for the CDR3: TGTGCCAGCTCACCCCCAGGGGGTACCAAACCACCCTATGGCTACACCTTC. The chain has TRBV18 and TRBJ1-2; 7 bases map to TRBD1. V lost 3 bases, J lost 4 bases, and 14 bases stayed unmatched. In germline, CDR1 is KGHSH, CDR2 LQKENI. The CDR3 runs 17 residues.